This TCR beta chain was retrieved from a study of early T cells in non-severe SARS-CoV-2 infection. The wider study: Chains were unpaired, as sequencing was done on bulk RNA from unsorted whole blood.

This clonotype was found a few times. The target antigen is unknown. Study-wide results and caveats: Private and CD4 specificities were missed by VDJdb matching, skewed to anti-spike CD8.

V was clipped by 8 bases and J by 6 bases; unmatched bases: 8. The CDR3 has 14 residues. Germline V gives CDR1 WSHSY, CDR2 SAAADI. The protocol attached unique molecular identifiers to individual cDNA molecules. TCRdb itself ran the 5' RACE reads through MiXCR, one entry per CDR3 protein. This table holds 60,000 to 75,000 distinct CDR3 sequences, roughly 4.8% found once. The sample was whole blood, taken at baseline. This TCR derives from an adult who was a healthcare worker with PCR-confirmed SARS-CoV-2 infection or an uninfected control (not recorded which). The donor label of this sample is uncertain. The V and J genes are TRBV10-2 and TRBJ2-7, with 12 bases fitting TRBD1. The CDR3 loop reads CASGAGQGASEQYF. As DNA, the CDR3 is TGCGCCAGCGGAGCGGGACAGGGGGCGAGCGAGCAGTACTTC.